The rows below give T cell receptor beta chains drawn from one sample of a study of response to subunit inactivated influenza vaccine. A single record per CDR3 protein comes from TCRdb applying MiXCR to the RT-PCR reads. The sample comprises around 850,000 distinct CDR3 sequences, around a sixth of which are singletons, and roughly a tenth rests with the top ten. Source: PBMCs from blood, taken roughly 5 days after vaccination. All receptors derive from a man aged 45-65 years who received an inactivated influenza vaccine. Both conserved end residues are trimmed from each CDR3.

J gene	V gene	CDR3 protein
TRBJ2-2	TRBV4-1	ASSQGVTISTTGELF
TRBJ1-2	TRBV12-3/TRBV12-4	ASNNPGTDYGYT
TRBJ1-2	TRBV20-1	SAATGQGASGYT
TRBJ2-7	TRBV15	ATSRGERNEQY
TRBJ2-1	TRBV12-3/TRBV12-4	ASSHYRSPRTNEQF
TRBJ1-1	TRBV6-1	ASTYATGLLTEAF
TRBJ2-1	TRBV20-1	SAPRSPLNEQF
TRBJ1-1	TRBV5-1	ASSLGAGGDTEAF
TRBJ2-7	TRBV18	ASSAGTGNEQY
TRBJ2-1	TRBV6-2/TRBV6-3	ASSASLEWGYNEQF
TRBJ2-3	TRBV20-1	SARLAGGRDTQY
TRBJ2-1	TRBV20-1	SAIQAGASSYNEQF
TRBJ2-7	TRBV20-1	SARGQSGYEQY
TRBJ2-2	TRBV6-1	ASSDPGGGTGELF
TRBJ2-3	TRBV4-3	ASSQRLAGGPRGDTQY
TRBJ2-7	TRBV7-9	ASSLGRVGDYEQY
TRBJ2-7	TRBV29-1	SVERSSGYEQY
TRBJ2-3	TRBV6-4	ASRDRSGTADTQY
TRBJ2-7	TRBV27	ASSLFGRTYEQY
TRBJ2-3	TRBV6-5	ASSYFEGTRTDTQY
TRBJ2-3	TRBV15	ATSRNPNDGLSTDTQY
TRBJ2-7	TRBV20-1	SAPEMTSLSYEQY
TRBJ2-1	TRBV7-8	ASSSTEVQTYNEQF
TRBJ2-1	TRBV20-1	SEKGSTRGPYNEQF
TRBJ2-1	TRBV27	ASSPLTVGLYNEQF
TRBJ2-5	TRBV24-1	ATSEPVRDRVRETQY
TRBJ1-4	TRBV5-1	ASSPLGATNEKLF